The clone carrying this T cell receptor (beta chain) was recorded a few times. Its specificity is unknown. This CDR3 is 13 amino acids long. Trimming took off 7 bases at V and 0 bases at J, with 10 bases between the two ends. In germline, CDR1 is SNHLY, CDR2 FYNNEI. Each donor supplied ten milliliters of peripheral blood. Total RNA extracted from each sample amounted to at least 5 micrograms. The sample comes from a study of blood T cells in healthy people across ages. Findings and caveats of the study: Nothing was known about donor CMV status, and this possibly confounded expanded clonotype changes.

Then a second PCR, running roughly 6 to 11 cycles, was carried out with a sample-barcoded 5' primer and a J-beta primer mix. The template-switch adaptor, which had 12 random nucleotides, put a tag on each cDNA molecule. A single record per CDR3 protein comes from TCRdb applying MiXCR to the 5' RACE reads. Here the sample spans under 1,000,000 distinct CDR3 sequences, about half being singletons. Input material: blood. The clonotype was recovered from an elderly man in good health. J is TRBJ2-7 and V is TRBV2; TRBD1 is a possible D gene (5 bases). The CDR3 region is CASTLDSSYEQYF. The CDR3 nucleotides are TGTGCCAGCACGCTCGACAGCTCCTACGAGCAGTACTTC.